This T cell receptor beta chain derives from a study of T cell responses to AZD1222 COVID-19 vaccine. This CDR3 comprises 15 residues. Germline CDR1 and CDR2: SGHTS and YDEGEE. Trimming took 5 bases from V and 4 from J, leaving 18 bases between them. This table comes from immunoSEQ multiplex PCR, and its TCRdb copy is limited to in-frame clones, with some not included. This sample carries some 91,000 clones, around nine tenths of them seen once, and the ten largest clones take roughly 13%. This specimen consisted of peripheral blood, obtained on day 0 of AZD1222 vaccination. The receptor was isolated from an adult in good health. V is TRBV5-8 and J is TRBJ1-2; D gene uncertain. The CDR3 sequence: CASREVGFSTYGYTF. CDR3 bases: TGTGCCAGCAGAGAGGTCGGCTTCAGCACCTATGGCTACACCTTC.